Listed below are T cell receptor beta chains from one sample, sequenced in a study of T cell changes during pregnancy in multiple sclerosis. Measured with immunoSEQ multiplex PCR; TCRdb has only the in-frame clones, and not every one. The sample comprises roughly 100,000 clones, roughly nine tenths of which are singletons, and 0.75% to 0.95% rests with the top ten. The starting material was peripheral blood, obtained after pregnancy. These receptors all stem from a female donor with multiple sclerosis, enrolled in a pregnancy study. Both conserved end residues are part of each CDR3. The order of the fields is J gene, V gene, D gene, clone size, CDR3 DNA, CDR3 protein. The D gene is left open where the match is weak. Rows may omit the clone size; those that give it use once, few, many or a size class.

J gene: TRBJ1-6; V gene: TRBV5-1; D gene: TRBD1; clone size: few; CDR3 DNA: TGCGCCAGCAGTGAAATCGACAGGGACAATTCACCCCTCCACTTT; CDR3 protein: CASSEIDRDNSPLHF
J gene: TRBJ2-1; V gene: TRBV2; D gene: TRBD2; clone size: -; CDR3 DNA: TGTGCCAGCAGTGAAACGCGGGGGACTAGTGAGGGGTTCTTC; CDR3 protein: CASSETRGTSEGFF
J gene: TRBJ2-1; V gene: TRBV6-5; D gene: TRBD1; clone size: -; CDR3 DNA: TGTGCCAGCAGTTACGGGACAGGGGGTGGAGGTGAGCAGTTCTTC; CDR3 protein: CASSYGTGGGGEQFF
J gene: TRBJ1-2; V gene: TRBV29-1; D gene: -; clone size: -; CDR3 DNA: TGCAGCGTTGGCCAAAACGGAGACTATGGCTACACCTTC; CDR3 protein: CSVGQNGDYGYTF
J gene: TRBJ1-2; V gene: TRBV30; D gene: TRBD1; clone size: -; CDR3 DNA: TGTGCCTGGAGTGTACCGGGTGGGCAGGGGGAGAATGGCTACACCTTC; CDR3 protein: CAWSVPGGQGENGYTF
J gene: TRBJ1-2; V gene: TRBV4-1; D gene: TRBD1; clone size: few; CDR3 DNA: TGCGCCAGCAGCCACCGGACAGGGAACGGCTACACCTTC; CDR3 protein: CASSHRTGNGYTF
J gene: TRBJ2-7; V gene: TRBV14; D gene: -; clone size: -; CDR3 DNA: TGTGCCAGCAGCCCGATAGGGGTTCACGAGCAGTACTTC; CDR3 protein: CASSPIGVHEQYF
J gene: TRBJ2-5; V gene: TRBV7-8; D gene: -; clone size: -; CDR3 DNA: TGTGCCAGCAGCCCTTTGGACAGGGGGCGATCTAGCGGGAGGGCCTGGGAGACCCAGTACTTC; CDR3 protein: CASSPLDRGRSSGRAWETQYF
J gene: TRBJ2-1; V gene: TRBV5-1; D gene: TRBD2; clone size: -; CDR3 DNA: TGCGCCAGCAGCTTGGTCTCCACTAGCGGGGGGTTCTACAATGAGCAGTTCTTC; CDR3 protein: CASSLVSTSGGFYNEQFF
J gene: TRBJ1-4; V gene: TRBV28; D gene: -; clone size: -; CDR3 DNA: TGTGCCAGCAGTTTATTTCATGCAACTAATGAAAAACTGTTTTTT; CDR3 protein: CASSLFHATNEKLFF
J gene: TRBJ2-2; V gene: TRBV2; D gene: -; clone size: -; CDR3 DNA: TGTGCCAGCAGTGACCAGGGGAACACCGGGGAGCTGTTTTTT; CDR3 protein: CASSDQGNTGELFF
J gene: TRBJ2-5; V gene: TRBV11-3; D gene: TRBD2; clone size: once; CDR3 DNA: TGTGCCAGCAGTCCGGGACTAGCGGGAGAAGAGACCCAGTACTTC; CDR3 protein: CASSPGLAGEETQYF
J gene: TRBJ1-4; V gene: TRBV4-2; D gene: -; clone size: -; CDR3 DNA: TGTGCCAGCAGCCAAGGGAGTTCCCCGGGGACTAATGAAAAACTGTTTTTT; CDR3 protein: CASSQGSSPGTNEKLFF
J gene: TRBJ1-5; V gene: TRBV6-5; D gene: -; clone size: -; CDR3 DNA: TGTGCCAGCGGGGCTCTCAATCAGCCCCAGCATTTT; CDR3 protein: CASGALNQPQHF
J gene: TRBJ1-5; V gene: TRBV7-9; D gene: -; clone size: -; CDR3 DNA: TGTGCCAGCAGCCCGCCGGGGGGCGCAGATCAGCCCCAGCATTTT; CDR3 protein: CASSPPGGADQPQHF
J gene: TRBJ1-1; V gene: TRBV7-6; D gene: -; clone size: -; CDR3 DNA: TGTGCCAGCAGCTTCCAGGAGAACACTGAAGCTTTCTTT; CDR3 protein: CASSFQENTEAFF
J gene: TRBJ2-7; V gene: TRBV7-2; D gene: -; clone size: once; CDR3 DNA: TGTGCCAGCAGCTTAATAGGACAGACCGGGTACGAGCAGTACTTC; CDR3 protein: CASSLIGQTGYEQYF
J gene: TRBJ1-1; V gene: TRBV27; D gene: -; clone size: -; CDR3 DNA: TGTGCCAGCAGTTCTTTGGCCATGAACACTGAAGCTTTCTTT; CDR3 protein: CASSSLAMNTEAFF
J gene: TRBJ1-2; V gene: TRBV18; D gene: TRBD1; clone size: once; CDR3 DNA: TGTGCCAGCTCAGCCGGGACAGGGGCCTATGGCTACACCTTC; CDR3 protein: CASSAGTGAYGYTF
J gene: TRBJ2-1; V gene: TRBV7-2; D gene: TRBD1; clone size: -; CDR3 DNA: TGTGCCAGCAGCACCAACAGGGGGAGAGGCAATGAGCAGTTCTTC; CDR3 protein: CASSTNRGRGNEQFF
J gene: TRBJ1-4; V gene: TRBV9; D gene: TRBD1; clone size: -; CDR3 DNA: TGTGCCAGCAGCGTAGAGGACAGGTTAAATGAAAAACTGTTTTTT; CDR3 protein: CASSVEDRLNEKLFF
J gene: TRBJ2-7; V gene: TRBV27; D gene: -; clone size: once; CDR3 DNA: TGTGCCAGCAGTTCCTCCCCCTCCGACGAGCAGTACTTC; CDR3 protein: CASSSSPSDEQYF